This T cell receptor (beta chain) is from a study of shared T cell receptors in the human thymus. The method was immunoSEQ multiplex PCR; TCRdb's version includes in-frame clones alone and lacks a portion of them. The sample consists of under 700,000 clones, 70% to 80% of them appearing once. The CDR3 covers 16 residues. In germline, CDR1 is SEHNR, CDR2 FQNEAQ (reference sequence). The V and J ends lost 5 bases and 3 bases, in that order; junction bases with no gene match: 10. This clone appeared a few times. The sample was also reused in another study, on human thymus T cells. This second study says: Donors were healthy Finnish babies undergoing corrective operations for congenital heart defects. In corrective heart surgery, resections were taken, and these provided the thymus tissue. Across thymic and blood repertoires, the usage of V and J genes appeared to be biased. Related research reported highly overlapping thymic repertoires among unrelated individuals.

Sequencing input: thymocytes. The rearrangement links TRBV7-9 to TRBJ2-7, with 10 nucleotides matching TRBD1. This clonotype was obtained from a boy under two years old with a congenital heart defect. CDR3 in amino acids: CASSPNPGTGDYEQYF. As DNA, the CDR3 is TGTGCCAGCAGCCCGAACCCCGGGACAGGGGACTACGAGCAGTACTTC.